Listed here are 14 T cell receptor beta chains from one sample, sequenced in a study of identifying expanded T cells in peripheral blood. Some clones are missing from TCRdb's copy, which holds only in-frame ones; the method was immunoSEQ multiplex PCR. The sample comprises roughly 92,000 clones, 70% to 90% of which are singletons, and 15% to 20% rests with the top ten. Sequencing was done on a sample of blood. The receptors stem from a person between 18 and 75 years old in good health.

The chain recombines TRBV7-2 with TRBJ1-2; 8 bases map to TRBD1. This CDR3 comprises 14 residues. The V segment lost 5 bases and the J segment 8 bases; nucleotides outside the gene matches: 10. CDR1 SGHTA and CDR2 FQGNSA come from the germline V gene. The CDR3 bases are TGTGCCAGCAGCATCGACAGGGGAGGCGTAGGCTACACCTTC. It specifies CASSIDRGGVGYTF.

The rearrangement links TRBV18 to TRBJ1-6; D is perhaps TRBD1 (5 bases). V dropped 3 bases and J dropped 10 bases, with 16 bases sitting between them. Germline lookup yields CDR1 KGHSH and CDR2 LQKENI. This CDR3 has 15 amino acids. The CDR3 is CASSPSGTDMSPLHF. In DNA, the CDR3 is TGTGCCAGCTCACCCAGCGGGACTGATATGTCACCCCTCCACTTT.

The gene calls are TRBV7-9 and TRBJ1-2; D is ambiguous. This CDR3 spans 14 amino acids. Per the germline V gene, CDR1 is SEHNR and CDR2 is FQNEAQ (reference sequence). Trimming removed 2 bases from V and 4 bases from J, with 11 bases in between. Written as DNA, the CDR3 is TGTGCCAGCAGCTTATTCGGCAGCTTCTATGGCTACACCTTC. It encodes CASSLFGSFYGYTF.

The J gene is TRBJ1-1, the V gene TRBV9; TRBD1 aligns across 10 bases. This CDR3 is built from 15 residues. The germline V gene encodes CDR1 SGDLS and CDR2 YYNGEE. With 4 bases clipped from V and 5 bases from J, the junction kept 8 bases outside the gene matches. The CDR3: CASSPRDRGGTEAFF. The CDR3 coding sequence is TGTGCCAGCAGCCCCCGGGACAGGGGAGGGACTGAAGCTTTCTTT. Together with reference TRBV9 and TRBJ1-1, the CDR3 gives the full variable domain: DSGVTQTPKHLITATGQRVTLRCSPRSGDLSVYWYQQSLDQGLQFLIQYYNGEERAKGNILERFSAQQFPDLHSELNLSSLELGDSALYFCASSPRDRGGTEAFFGQGTRLTVV.

A remark on this clone: One end of the junction fails to match germline, which may point to a read error. V gene TRBV4-3 combines with J gene TRBJ1-4, with D possibly matching TRBD1 (5 bases). There are 13 residues in the CDR3. Germline V CDR1 and CDR2: LGHNA, YSLEER. The CDR3 reads CASSQDLGLGGVF. CDR3 coding DNA: TGCGCCAGCAGCCAAGATCTTGGGTTGGGGGGGGTTTTT.

V usage is TRBV6-5 and J usage is TRBJ2-1, with a weak D call TRBD2 (6 bases). This CDR3 has 16 residues. From germline, CDR1 is MNHEY and CDR2 SVGAGI. Trimming took off 0 bases at V and 4 bases at J, with 13 bases between the two ends. The CDR3 DNA follows: TGTGCCAGCAGTTACTCTCCGGGACTGCATTACAATGAGCAGTTCTTC. Translation gives CASSYSPGLHYNEQFF.

The genes are TRBV28 and TRBJ2-7; D gene uncertain. The germline V gene encodes CDR1 MDHEN and CDR2 SYDVKM. The CDR3 sequence is 15 residues long. Trimming cost V 4 bases and J 0 bases, with 13 bases left between them. CDR3 bases: TGTGCCAGCAGTTCAACGGACGTTAGCTCCTACGAGCAGTACTTC. Encoded protein: CASSSTDVSSYEQYF.

The V call is TRBV7-9, the J call TRBJ1-5; 8 nucleotides line up with TRBD1. After removal of 1 base from V and 0 bases from J, the junction contained 8 bases not matched to a gene. Per the germline V gene, CDR1 is SEHNR and CDR2 is FQNEAQ (reference sequence). This CDR3 has 18 amino acids. The CDR3 nucleotides are TGTGCCAGCAGCTTAGTAGGAGGACAGGGTTTTAGCAATCAGCCCCAGCATTTT. It specifies CASSLVGGQGFSNQPQHF. The full variable domain, rest sourced from reference TRBV7-9 and TRBJ1-5, is DTGVSQNPRHKITKRGQNVTFRCDPISEHNRLYWYRQTLGQGPEFLTYFQNEAQLEKSRLLSDRFSAERPKGSFSTLEIQRTEQGDSAMYLCASSLVGGQGFSNQPQHFGDGTRLSIL.

This sequence joins TRBV27 and TRBJ2-5; D gene ambiguous. The CDR3 loop spans 13 amino acids. V lost 2 bases and J 5 bases, leaving 9 bases between the germline ends. Germline CDR1 MNHEY, CDR2 SMNVEV (reference sequence). In nucleotides, the CDR3 is TGTGCCAGCAGTTTAGGGCGGTGGGAGACCCAGTACTTC. Its protein is CASSLGRWETQYF.

This chain uses TRBV15 with TRBJ2-7, with a tentative D call TRBD2 (6 bases). The V end lost 3 bases, the J end lost 3 bases, and 9 bases lay between the germline ends. The germline V gene encodes CDR1 LNHNV and CDR2 YYDKDF (reference sequence). The CDR3 spans 13 residues. CDR3 in amino acids: CATSSREIYEQYF. The DNA for the CDR3 is TGTGCCACCAGCAGCCGGGAGATCTACGAGCAGTACTTC.

V gene TRBV2 combines with J gene TRBJ2-5; D remains unclear. The CDR3 length is 14 residues. With 1 base removed from V and 2 bases from J, the gap between germline ends came to 8 bases. Looked up from germline, CDR1 is SNHLY and CDR2 is FYNNEI. CDR3 in amino acids: CASSEVASQETQYF. The CDR3 bases are TGTGCCAGCAGTGAAGTGGCTAGTCAAGAGACCCAGTACTTC.

The chain combines TRBV5-5 with TRBJ1-2, with 7 bases lining up with TRBD1. V shed 0 bases, J shed 5 bases, and the junction held 10 bases outside the gene matches. Germline V gene data show CDR1 as SGHKS and CDR2 as YYEKEE (reference sequence). The CDR3 covers 16 residues. The CDR3 region is CASSLDWTGLGYGYTF. The DNA for the CDR3 is TGTGCCAGCAGCTTGGACTGGACAGGTCTTGGGTATGGCTACACCTTC.

This chain joins TRBV5-1 and TRBJ2-7, with 9 bases matching TRBD1. This CDR3 is 14 amino acids long. The germline V gene encodes CDR1 SGHRS and CDR2 YFSETQ. V lost 3 bases and J lost 4; bases outside the gene matches: 5. CDR3 sequence: CASSWGQGGYEQYF. The CDR3 nucleotides are TGCGCCAGCAGCTGGGGACAGGGAGGGTACGAGCAGTACTTC.

The chain combines TRBV27 with TRBJ1-5; D is undetermined. The CDR3 consists of 15 residues. Germline CDR1 and CDR2: MNHEY and SMNVEV (reference sequence). The V gene lost 2 bases and the J gene lost 3 bases, with 11 bases spanning the gap. The CDR3 protein is CASSLGTYPNQPQHF. DNA for the CDR3: TGTGCCAGCAGTTTAGGAACGTACCCCAATCAGCCCCAGCATTTT.